One and the same sample provided the 20 T cell receptor beta chains below, sequenced in a study of T cell repertoires in cytomegalovirus infection. TCRdb reprocessed the reads via MiXCR and lists one record per CDR3 protein. The sample shows 350,000 to 550,000 distinct CDR3 sequences, approximately 32% of them seen only once. Material for sequencing was PBMCs. These receptors were collected from a human donor in good health (CMV status not recorded). Some clones in this sample may be carry-over from other donors' samples.

The table lists this clonotype with many counts. The gene calls are TRBV6-6 and TRBJ1-5; weak D call: TRBD1 (6 bases). Germline lookup yields CDR1 MNHNY and CDR2 SVGAGI (reference sequence). V shed 4 bases and J shed 5 bases, with 9 bases lying between them. CDR3 length: 13 residues. DNA for the CDR3: TGTGCCAGCAGTTGGGGGCTCGATCAGCCCCAGCATTTT. Its protein is CASSWGLDQPQHF.

The chain employs TRBV11-3 and TRBJ2-7; D not certain. Germline loops: CDR1 SGHNT, CDR2 YENEEA. Trimming took 1 base from V and 2 from J, leaving 9 bases between them. The CDR3 sequence is 14 residues long. The CDR3 sequence: CASSLVTDTYEQYF. Here the CDR3 DNA reads TGTGCCAGCAGCTTAGTAACGGATACCTACGAGCAGTACTTC.

The V and J genes are TRBV19 and TRBJ1-5; maybe TRBD1 (6 bases). V was shortened by 3 bases and J by 5 bases, with 14 bases between the two germline ends. This CDR3 has 15 amino acids. The germline V gene encodes CDR1 LNHDA and CDR2 SQIVND (reference sequence). Written as DNA, the CDR3 is TGTGCCAGTAGTATTGTTGGGGGGGGCCATCAGCCCCAGCATTTT. This codes for CASSIVGGGHQPQHF.

The rearrangement links TRBV10-3 to TRBJ1-5; D unclear. The CDR3 extends over 12 amino acids. CDR1 is ENHRY, CDR2 SYGVKD, per germline. Trimming shortened V by 3 bases and J by 4 bases, and 4 bases separated the two germline ends. CDR3: CAISDLNQPQHF. CDR3 in DNA: TGTGCCATCAGTGACCTGAATCAGCCCCAGCATTTT.

This clonotype was found a few times. A read error may explain this, as a much larger clone is one base away. The conserved closing phenylalanine or tryptophan is absent in this CDR3, likely reflecting a read error. The V call is TRBV7-2, the J call TRBJ2-5; D ambiguous. The V gene lost 7 bases and the J gene lost 1 base, with 16 bases spanning the gap. CDR1 is SGHTA, CDR2 FQGNSA, per germline. The CDR3 extends over 15 amino acids. The CDR3 region is CASTGPGSFQETQYL. The DNA of the CDR3 is TGTGCCAGCACGGGCCCCGGGTCCTTCCAAGAGACCCAGTACTTA.

This rearrangement joins TRBV6-5 to TRBJ2-1; perhaps D is TRBD1 or TRBD2 (6 bases each). Looked up from germline, CDR1 is MNHEY and CDR2 is SVGAGI. The CDR3 consists of 14 residues. Trimming stripped 0 bases from V and 12 bases from J, with 15 bases between. In DNA form, the CDR3 reads TGTGCCAGCAGTTACTCGGGGGGCCCACACGGGCAGTTCTTC. It codes for CASSYSGGPHGQFF.

This clonotype was detected once. Being one base from a much bigger clone, this may be a read error. The rearrangement links TRBV7-8 to TRBJ1-2, with unresolved D. Germline CDR1 reads SGHVS; CDR2 reads FQNEAQ. This CDR3 contains 13 residues. The V gene lost 4 bases and the J gene lost 8 bases, with 14 bases spanning the gap. CDR3 sequence (DNA): TGTGCCAGCAGCTCCGACGACGTGCAAGGCTACACCTTC. It is translated as CASSSDDVQGYTF.

This clonotype was recorded at least ten times. The rearrangement joins TRBV7-2 to TRBJ1-4; 7 bases are shared with TRBD1. The CDR3 sequence is 15 residues long. CDR1 and CDR2 (germline): SGHTA, FQGNSA. With V trimmed by 3 bases and J by 1 base, 2 bases remained unmatched. CDR3 in amino acids: CASSFRGLTNEKLFF. The CDR3 DNA follows: TGTGCCAGCAGCTTCAGGGGGTTAACTAATGAAAAACTGTTTTTT.

The chain combines TRBV7-2 with TRBJ1-1; 8 bases match TRBD1. CDR1 SGHTA and CDR2 FQGNSA come from the germline V gene. V was pared by 5 bases and J by 6 bases, with 8 bases of the junction left unmatched. The CDR3 has 14 residues. The CDR3 region has the DNA TGTGCCAGCAGCGCCACAGGGGGAAGTGCTGAAGCTTTCTTT. It yields the protein CASSATGGSAEAFF.

The chain combines TRBV3-1 with TRBJ1-3; D is unresolved. Germline CDR1 is LGHDT and CDR2 is YNNKEL (reference sequence). Between the trimmed V and J ends, which lost 3 bases and 0 bases, there was a span of 15 bases. The CDR3 is 17 residues long. The CDR3 DNA sequence: TGTGCCAGCAGCCAGAGTAGCCGGCCCAGCTCTGGAAACACCATATATTTT. Protein sequence: CASSQSSRPSSGNTIYF.

The rearrangement uses TRBV20-1 and TRBJ2-1; 11 bases are shared with TRBD2. With V trimmed by 5 bases and J by 9 bases, 9 bases remained unmatched. CDR1 and CDR2 (germline): DFQATT, SNEGSKA (reference sequence). The CDR3 spans 14 residues. The CDR3 DNA sequence: TGCAGTGCTCGAGGACTAGCGGGCTGGGGTGAGCAGTTCTTC. Translating it yields CSARGLAGWGEQFF.

V gene TRBV10-2 combines with J gene TRBJ1-5, with D tentatively TRBD1 (5 bases). This CDR3 has 16 residues. Between the trimmed V and J ends, which lost 0 bases and 1 base, there was a span of 10 bases. Germline V gene sequence: CDR1 WSHSY, CDR2 SAAADI. As DNA, the CDR3 is TGCGCCAGCAGTGAGTCAGAACAGGCGAGCAATCAGCCCCAGCATTTT. Amino acid sequence: CASSESEQASNQPQHF.

As to this clonotype: The junction shows a germline mismatch at one end, possibly a read error. The V gene is TRBV19, the J gene TRBJ1-6; 8 nucleotides line up with TRBD1. The CDR3 consists of 15 residues. The germline gives CDR1 LNHDA, CDR2 SQIVND (reference sequence). CDR3 in amino acids: CASSDRGSFNSPLHF. The DNA of the CDR3 is TGTGCCAGTAGCGACAGGGGTTCCTTTAATTCACCCCTCCACTTT.

The chain recombines TRBV6-2 or TRBV6-3 with TRBJ1-1; D unresolved. Germline assignment: CDR1 MNHEY and CDR2 SVGEGT. The CDR3 is made up of 11 amino acids. The V gene lost 7 bases and the J gene lost 8 bases, with 11 bases spanning the gap. The CDR3 DNA follows: TGTGCCAGCAACGACGGGAGAGAAGCTTTCTTT. Its translation: CASNDGREAFF.

This clonotype occurred a few times. This chain uses TRBV2 with TRBJ2-3; D uncertain. This CDR3 spans 14 amino acids. Germline V gene data show CDR1 as SNHLY and CDR2 as FYNNEI. Deletions cut 8 bases from V and 0 bases from J, with 12 bases between. This chain's CDR3 is CASSTASSTDTQYF. The CDR3 DNA reads as TGTGCCAGCTCCACTGCTTCGAGCACAGATACGCAGTATTTT.

J is TRBJ2-1 and V is TRBV6-2 or TRBV6-3, with D unresolved. This CDR3 has 15 amino acids. Germline loops: CDR1 MNHEY, CDR2 SVGEGT. V was pared by 2 bases and J by 2 bases, with 10 bases between. The DNA of the CDR3 is TGTGCCAGCAGTTACAACGGAAATCCCTACAATGAGCAGTTCTTC. This codes for CASSYNGNPYNEQFF.

This clonotype was counted many times. The chain couples TRBV7-2 to TRBJ2-3; D possibly corresponds to TRBD2 (7 bases). Trimming took off 6 bases at V and 5 bases at J, with 18 bases between the two ends. The CDR3 is 15 residues long. The germline V gene has CDR1 SGHTA and CDR2 FQGNSA. CDR3 DNA: TGTGCCAGCAGTAGGGGGGGGGGCCTTGGAGATACGCAGTATTTT. Its translation: CASSRGGGLGDTQYF.

This clonotype was recorded a few times. This sequence may be a read error, since a much larger clone differs from it by one base. V gene TRBV7-2 combines with J gene TRBJ2-1; 10 nucleotides align to TRBD2. CDR1 SGHTA and CDR2 FQGNSA come from the germline V gene. There are 16 residues in the CDR3. V was pared by 7 bases and J by 8 bases, with 14 bases of the junction left unmatched. Here the CDR3 reads CASNIESGGADYEQFF. In DNA, the CDR3 is TGTGCCAGCAACATAGAGAGCGGGGGGGCTGACTATGAGCAGTTCTTC.

This clonotype was seen repeatedly, ten times or more. The chain has TRBV6-1 and TRBJ2-4; tentative D call: TRBD1 (5 bases). Germline CDR1 MNHNS, CDR2 SASEGT. This CDR3 spans 12 amino acids. Trimming removed 1 base from V and 8 bases from J, with 6 bases in between. Here the CDR3 reads CASSEEGYIQYF. The CDR3 DNA follows: TGTGCCAGCAGTGAAGAGGGGTACATTCAGTACTTC.

The sample holds many counts of this clonotype. The chain recombines TRBV24-1 with TRBJ2-4; D gene uncertain. CDR1 is KGHDR and CDR2 is SFDVKD in the germline V gene. The CDR3 has 16 amino acids. The V gene lost 2 bases and the J gene lost 1 base, with 11 bases spanning the gap. This CDR3 is CATSDSRDWAKNIQYF. The CDR3 DNA reads as TGTGCCACCAGTGATTCGAGAGACTGGGCCAAAAACATTCAGTACTTC.